One sample yielded the 2 T cell receptor beta chains listed below, sequenced in a study of cytomegalovirus exposure and HLA in healthy donors. With 60 Vbeta and 13 Jbeta primers, the PCR was carried out. The method was immunoSEQ multiplex PCR; TCRdb's version includes in-frame clones alone and lacks a portion of them. The sample carries 75,000 to 100,000 clones, roughly 74% recorded once. Sequenced material: PBMCs. The receptors stem from a woman in her 70s in good health and CMV-seropositive.

V gene TRBV6-6 combines with J gene TRBJ2-7; D is perhaps TRBD1 (5 bases). The CDR3 is 14 amino acids. Germline CDR1 MNHNY, CDR2 SVGAGI (reference sequence). The V gene lost 2 bases and the J gene lost 3 bases, with 11 bases spanning the gap. The CDR3 coding sequence is TGTGCCAGCAGTTACCAGGTGCAGGGCTACGAGCAGTACTTC. This sequence encodes CASSYQVQGYEQYF.

In its sample, this clone was seen a few times. This rearrangement joins TRBV6-1 to TRBJ2-7; D is uncertain. Germline V gives CDR1 MNHNS, CDR2 SASEGT. Trimming removed 5 bases at V and 5 bases at J, with 10 bases between. The CDR3 loop spans 12 amino acids. Written as DNA, the CDR3 is TGTGCCAGCAGTTCCAGCGTCAACGAGCAGTACTTC. Translation gives CASSSSVNEQYF.